This record covers a single T cell receptor (beta chain). The clone's antigen remains unknown. Per-base qualities were not stored, and no clone one base away is much larger. The sample comes from a study of T cell responses to AZD1222 COVID-19 vaccine (dated by TCRdb to the early 2020s). With respect to the entire study: A total of 233 trial participants underwent TCR sequencing, of whom 200 to 220 received two doses of AZD1222 and around 26 received two doses of the MenACWY control vaccine. Enrollment into the trials was organized by age into subgroups of 18-55, 56-69 and 70-plus years, and those subgroups contained roughly 140, 27 and 60 TCR-sequenced participants, respectively.

V is pared back by 7 bases and J by 0 bases, with 16 bases lying between the germline termini. Counted from cysteine to phenylalanine, this CDR3 has 16 amino acids. Only the CDR3 DNA stays, 48 bases, in frame from base 1. CDR1 is given as LNHDA and CDR2 as SQIVND, both from the germline V gene (reference sequence). The CDR3 regions of human TCRbeta chains were analyzed by immunosequencing. The paper's processing steps were these. TCRs in the repertoires were matched against a reference library of SARS-CoV-2-specific TCRs that had been generated with the MIRA antigen-specificity platform. Breadth was defined as the fraction of unique TCRs that were SARS-CoV-2-associated. Depth was defined as the fraction of total T cells that were SARS-CoV-2-associated. Each spike-specific TCR was assigned to its reactive spike region and to a CD4 or CD8 class using the MIRA data. Log10-transformed breadth and depth values were compared by one-way ANOVA with Sidak's multiple comparisons tests. The clones in this table, taken by TCRdb from immuneACCESS, are in-frame only. Not every clone is retained; where verified, under half of the shortfall comes from an unresolved V gene, and the cause of the rest is unknown. D and trimming come from the DNA, and the V and J calls and clone size come from that table. This sample gives around 150,000 clones in total; approximately 90% of them show up just once. The ten largest clones take up around 0.98% of the sample.

The paper as a whole reports these results and caveats: The vaccine-associated CD4 TCRs covered the entire spike protein, and the dominant responses fell in regions 160-218 and 743-854. After two AZD1222 doses, spike-specific TCR breadth and depth were significantly higher than at day 0 and than in MenACWY recipients. Most participants were white British and females outnumbered males, and the authors suggested that clonal diversity may have been underestimated. In the small 56-69-year group, the increase in depth fell short of significance, most likely because of low power. Because no samples from the day 14 peak response were available, repertoires could be characterized only after the peak T cell response. Only a handful of AZD1222 recipients were SARS-CoV-2 seropositive at baseline, limiting conclusions about previously exposed vaccinees. Epitopes outside the regions mutated in the B.1.351 and B.1.1.7 variants were reportedly recognized by nearly half of the unique spike-specific TCRs.

Interpreted using the paper, the time point label stands for: about 28 days (+/-7) after the second vaccine dose. AZD1222 recipients given second doses at about 4 weeks or at about 12 weeks were pooled, since spike-specific TCR depth and breadth were not found to differ between the two schedules. Vaccinee samples were obtained from the UK trials COV001 and COV002, which included a single-blind randomized controlled phase 2/3 trial of AZD1222 (ChAdOx1 nCoV-19) in healthy adults. For TCRbeta chain sequencing, PBMC samples from trial participants were taken at day 0 and at day 28 after the second dose.

Recombination linked TRBV19 to TRBJ1-5; D gene: possibly TRBD1, on 6 matching bases. The receptor's source is an adult who received the AZD1222 COVID-19 vaccine. Sequencing used peripheral blood, obtained 28 days after the second AZD1222 dose. The CDR3 protein is CASTQRQGYSNQPQHF. The base sequence is TGTGCCAGTACCCAGCGGCAGGGGTATAGCAATCAGCCCCAGCATTTT.